The 17 T cell receptor beta chains given below trace back to one sample, sequenced in a study of blood T cell repertoires in COVID-19. Some clones are missing from TCRdb's copy, which holds only in-frame ones; the method was immunoSEQ multiplex PCR. The table has a few hundred thousand clones, about 89% seen once; the top ten hold approximately 0.84%. The sequenced sample consisted of peripheral blood. These receptors all stem from a man aged 30 to 39 with acute or convalescent COVID-19.

The table lists this clone with a few counts. The chain employs TRBV4-1 and TRBJ2-1; 7 nucleotides line up with TRBD2. CDR3 size: 17 residues. With V trimmed by 0 bases and J by 2 bases, 7 bases remained unmatched. Per germline, CDR1 MGHRA and CDR2 YSYEKL. The CDR3 protein is CASSQEVRLAAYNEQFF. CDR3 sequence (DNA): TGCGCCAGCAGCCAAGAGGTGAGGCTAGCGGCCTACAATGAGCAGTTCTTC.

The J gene is TRBJ2-3, the V gene TRBV10-1; TRBD1 matches 7 bases. V was clipped by 8 bases and J by 1 base; unmatched bases: 3. Germline CDR1 and CDR2: WNHNN and SYGVQD (reference sequence). This CDR3 has 13 residues. The CDR3 DNA sequence: TGCGCCAGCGGGCAGGGGGGCACAGATACGCAGTATTTT. It translates to CASGQGGTDTQYF.

This sequence joins TRBV9 and TRBJ1-2, with a weak D call TRBD1 (5 bases). With 0 bases removed from V and 1 base from J, the gap between germline ends came to 10 bases. This CDR3 has 15 residues. CDR1 is SGDLS, CDR2 YYNGEE, per germline. The CDR3 loop reads CASSVGQGNNYGYTF. The CDR3 DNA sequence: TGTGCCAGCAGCGTAGGGCAGGGAAATAACTATGGCTACACCTTC. Supplemented by reference TRBV9 and TRBJ1-2, the full variable domain reads DSGVTQTPKHLITATGQRVTLRCSPRSGDLSVYWYQQSLDQGLQFLIQYYNGEERAKGNILERFSAQQFPDLHSELNLSSLELGDSALYFCASSVGQGNNYGYTFGSGTRLTVV.

V usage is TRBV11-2 and J usage is TRBJ2-7; the D gene is possibly TRBD2 (6 bases). From germline, CDR1 is SGHAT and CDR2 FQNNGV. This CDR3 region has 15 residues. Between the trimmed V and J ends, which lost 3 bases and 2 bases, there was a span of 14 bases. The CDR3 nucleotides read TGTGCCAGCAGCTTGGAGGGTGGGGTGGCCTACGAGCAGTACTTC. As protein: CASSLEGGVAYEQYF.

The chain carries TRBV7-9 and TRBJ1-2; 7 bases line up with TRBD1. The CDR3 length is 16 residues. J gave up 3 bases and V 5 bases, and 12 bases lay outside the gene matches. CDR1 is SEHNR and CDR2 is FQNEAQ in the germline V gene (reference sequence). The CDR3 DNA sequence: TGTGCCAGCAGCCCCAGCCTAGGACAGGACGACTATGGCTACACCTTC. Its protein product is CASSPSLGQDDYGYTF.

This rearrangement joins TRBV9 to TRBJ2-5, with D possibly being TRBD1 (5 bases). V dropped 0 bases and J dropped 1 base, with 10 bases sitting between them. The CDR3 extends over 15 amino acids. Germline V gene lookup returns CDR1 SGDLS and CDR2 YYNGEE. Written as DNA, the CDR3 is TGTGCCAGCAGCGTAGAAGGGGCTTTCCAAGAGACCCAGTACTTC. Its protein is CASSVEGAFQETQYF.

The V and J genes are TRBV28 and TRBJ1-3; tentatively, D is TRBD1 (6 bases). V dropped 3 bases and J dropped 2 bases, with 20 bases sitting between them. From germline, CDR1 is MDHEN and CDR2 SYDVKM. The CDR3 extends over 18 amino acids. DNA for the CDR3: TGTGCCAGCAGTTTCCCCAAGGGGGGGAAATCCCCTGGAAACACCATATATTTT. Translation: CASSFPKGGKSPGNTIYF.

The chain carries TRBV28 and TRBJ2-7, with 9 positions matching TRBD1. After removal of 5 bases from V and 3 bases from J, the junction contained 8 bases not matched to a gene. The CDR3 spans 15 residues. Germline V CDR1 and CDR2: MDHEN, SYDVKM. The CDR3 region is CASSLHGTGIYEQYF. The CDR3 DNA is TGTGCCAGCAGTCTACACGGGACAGGGATCTACGAGCAGTACTTC.

This clone was seen a single time. V gene TRBV5-6 combines with J gene TRBJ1-6, with a tentative D call TRBD1 (6 bases). CDR1 is SGHDT, CDR2 YYEEEE, per germline. The CDR3 length is 17 residues. Deletions cut 4 bases from V and 0 bases from J, with 14 bases between. The CDR3 protein is CASSRTVPSSYNSPLHF. The CDR3 nucleotides are TGTGCCAGCAGCCGGACAGTCCCTAGCTCCTATAATTCACCCCTCCACTTT.

The chain uses TRBV28 and TRBJ2-7, with 9 bases that match TRBD1. Germline CDR1 and CDR2: MDHEN and SYDVKM. CDR3 size: 18 residues. V trimming: 1 base; J trimming: 0 bases; junction bases outside the gene matches: 10. The CDR3 here is CASSLYTGGGILSYEQYF. The CDR3 DNA reads as TGTGCCAGCAGTTTATATACAGGGGGCGGGATCCTCTCCTACGAGCAGTACTTC.

This sequence joins TRBV28 and TRBJ1-1; D call uncertain. V lost 5 bases to trimming and J lost 2 bases, with 9 bases between them. The CDR3 contains 13 residues. Germline CDR1 MDHEN, CDR2 SYDVKM. The CDR3 sequence is CASSQVINTEAFF. In nucleotides, the CDR3 is TGTGCCAGCAGTCAGGTCATTAACACTGAAGCTTTCTTT.

This clone has only a few counts. The CDR3 protein is CASSIDSDRGRSNQPQHF. DNA for the CDR3: TGTGCCAGCAGCATAGATTCCGACAGGGGGCGAAGCAATCAGCCCCAGCATTTT. This chain links TRBV21-1 with TRBJ1-5; the table's D call, TRBD1, has no DNA check behind it. TRBV21-1 constitutes a pseudogene. The CDR3 length is 18 residues.

This chain links TRBV4-1 with TRBJ2-1; TRBD2 agrees at 10 bases. V dropped 5 bases and J dropped 0; count of bases not matched to a gene: 13. Germline lookup yields CDR1 MGHRA and CDR2 YSYEKL. CDR3 size: 19 residues. CDR3 DNA sequence: TGCGCCAGCAGCTCCCGGGTAGCGGGAGGCCCTAGCTCCTACAATGAGCAGTTCTTC. It yields the protein CASSSRVAGGPSSYNEQFF.

J is TRBJ2-3 and V is TRBV28; 14 nucleotides line up with TRBD2. The CDR3 loop spans 19 amino acids. Germline V gene lookup returns CDR1 MDHEN and CDR2 SYDVKM. Trimming removed 2 bases from V and 9 bases from J; junction bases left unmatched: 16. CDR3 nucleotide sequence: TGTGCCAGCAGTTTACGCACCCATTGGACTAGCGGGAGGAGGGACACGCAGTATTTT. This translates into CASSLRTHWTSGRRDTQYF.

The V gene is TRBV15, the J gene TRBJ2-7; a weak D match, TRBD1 (5 bases). V lost 2 bases, J lost 7 bases, and 15 bases lay in between. This CDR3 has 14 amino acids. From germline, CDR1 is LNHNV and CDR2 YYDKDF (reference sequence). The CDR3 nucleotides are TGTGCCACCAGCAGACTAAAACCCCAGGGAGAGCAGTACTTC. It translates to CATSRLKPQGEQYF.

This clone was found once. The chain is built from TRBV5-1 and TRBJ1-6; the match to TRBD1 covers 7 bases. Trimming cost V 0 bases and J 8 bases; bases outside gene matches: 8. The length of the CDR3 is 16 residues. Germline CDR1 reads SGHRS; CDR2 reads YFSETQ. The chain's CDR3 is CASSLGTGEWDSPLHF. The CDR3 DNA follows: TGCGCCAGCAGCTTGGGAACAGGGGAATGGGATTCACCCCTCCACTTT.

In this sample, this clone turned up once. The chain joins TRBV3-1 (or the pseudogene TRBV3-2) to TRBJ2-7, with a tentative D call TRBD2 (6 bases). The CDR3 extends over 13 amino acids. In germline, CDR1 is LGHDT, CDR2 YNNKEL (reference sequence). The V and J ends lost 4 bases and 7 bases respectively, with 14 bases between them. CDR3 sequence (DNA): TGTGCCAGCAGCCTAGCGGAGGCGGGGGAGCAGTACTTC. This encodes CASSLAEAGEQYF.